The sequence of this T cell receptor beta chain was determined in a study of cytomegalovirus exposure and HLA in healthy donors. Findings and limits, study-wide: A missense variant in DCLRE1C was later tied to TCR beta V- and J-gene trimming. In a later analysis, most CMV-associated TCR beta chains appeared HLA-restricted.

J lost 4 bases, V lost 6 bases, and 14 bases had no gene match. Per the germline V gene, CDR1 is SEHNR and CDR2 is FQNEAQ (reference sequence). CDR3 length: 18 residues. A note on this clone: No antigen is known for it.

The PCR made use of 60 Vbeta and 13 Jbeta primers. In the authors' methods: Later, an analysis found tens of millions of unique TCR beta chains, and about 10 million of these were shared. Only in-frame clones appear in the TCRdb table, and some are missing; sequencing was by immunoSEQ multiplex PCR. That table is the source of V, J and clone size, and D and trimming were worked out from the DNA. The table has 80,000 or so clones, over 65% seen once. This clonotype originated in a man aged 25 to 40 in good health and CMV-seropositive. Sequenced material: PBMCs. The rearrangement uses TRBV7-9 and TRBJ2-1, with 11 bases matching TRBD2. In nucleotides, the CDR3 is TGTGCCAGCAGTTCGGGACTAGCGGCTAAAGGGGGGTACAATGAGCAGTTCTTC. Translating gives CASSSGLAAKGGYNEQFF. Supplemented by reference TRBV7-9 and TRBJ2-1, the full variable domain reads DTGVSQNPRHKITKRGQNVTFRCDPISEHNRLYWYRQTLGQGPEFLTYFQNEAQLEKSRLLSDRFSAERPKGSFSTLEIQRTEQGDSAMYLCASSSGLAAKGGYNEQFFGPGTRLTVL.